What follows are 12 T cell receptor beta chains derived from one specimen sequenced in a study of T cell responses to AZD1222 COVID-19 vaccine. Profiled with immunoSEQ multiplex PCR; TCRdb holds only in-frame clones, not every one. This table has more than 95,000 clones, around nine tenths appearing once. Sample: peripheral blood, taken on day 0 of MenACWY control vaccination. These TCRs come from an adult in good health.

V usage is TRBV7-9 and J usage is TRBJ1-2, with a tentative D call TRBD1 (5 bases). This CDR3 contains 13 residues. Trimming cost V 1 base and J 5 bases, with 8 bases left between them. Germline lookup yields CDR1 SEHNR and CDR2 FQNEAQ (reference sequence). This CDR3 is CASSLVQGYGYTF. CDR3 bases: TGTGCCAGCAGCTTAGTTCAGGGATATGGCTACACCTTC.

This chain uses TRBV11-2 with TRBJ1-1; D remains ambiguous. The germline V and J ends were trimmed by 4 bases and 3 bases, with 6 bases remaining between them. Germline lookup yields CDR1 SGHAT and CDR2 FQNNGV. The CDR3 is made up of 12 amino acids. This CDR3 is CASSSWDTEAFF. The CDR3 DNA reads TGTGCCAGCAGCTCTTGGGACACTGAAGCTTTCTTT.

In its sample, this clone was seen once. The V call is TRBV5-6, the J call TRBJ2-7; D ambiguous. There are 14 residues in the CDR3. V lost 4 bases and J 3 bases, leaving 14 bases between the germline ends. Germline values: CDR1 SGHDT, CDR2 YYEEEE. The DNA for the CDR3 is TGTGCCAGCAGCCAGTCGGCAGGAGTCTACGAGCAGTACTTC. Translation gives CASSQSAGVYEQYF. Filled out from reference TRBV5-6 and TRBJ2-7, the complete variable domain reads DAGVTQSPTHLIKTRGQQVTLRCSPKSGHDTVSWYQQALGQGPQFIFQYYEEEERQRGNFPDRFSGHQFPNYSSELNVNALLLGDSALYLCASSQSAGVYEQYFGPGTRLTVT.

This clone is a singleton in its sample. The rearrangement uses TRBV5-5 and TRBJ2-7, with D possibly being TRBD1 (5 bases). Trimming pared 1 base from V and 6 bases from J, leaving 11 bases between. Germline loops: CDR1 SGHKS, CDR2 YYEKEE (reference sequence). The CDR3 runs to 13 residues. The CDR3 reads CASSLQETGEQYF. DNA for the CDR3: TGTGCCAGCAGCTTGCAGGAAACAGGCGAGCAGTACTTC.

The V call is TRBV7-3, the J call TRBJ2-1, with 14 bases matching TRBD2. The germline V gene has CDR1 SGHTA and CDR2 FQGTGA. This CDR3 contains 17 residues. Germline trimming cut 2 bases from V and 7 bases from J; bases unmatched to any gene: 7. The DNA for the CDR3 is TGTGCCAGCAGCTTAGTGGGGACTAGCGGGAGAACTAATGAGCAGTTCTTC. Its translation: CASSLVGTSGRTNEQFF.

The CDR3 region has the DNA TGTGCCAGCAGCCCGGCTGGCGGGAGCGGAGATACGCAGTATTTT. Protein: CASSPAGGSGDTQYF. The rearrangement links TRBV14 to TRBJ2-3; TRBD2 agrees at 7 bases. There are 15 residues in the CDR3. Trimming took 4 bases from V and 5 from J; bases not matched to a gene: 9. The germline gives CDR1 SGHDN, CDR2 FVKESK.

The DNA of the CDR3 is TGTGCCAGCAGCCGCGGGACAGGGGACACTGAAGCTTTCTTT. Amino acid sequence: CASSRGTGDTEAFF. This chain joins TRBV7-9 and TRBJ1-1; 10 bases fit TRBD1. V lost 5 bases to trimming and J lost 3 bases; unmatched junction nucleotides: 3. Looked up from germline, CDR1 is SEHNR and CDR2 is FQNEAQ (reference sequence). The length of the CDR3 is 14 residues.

This clone was seen a single time. The rearrangement links TRBV5-8 to TRBJ1-5; D unresolved. Germline V lookup: CDR1 SGHTS, CDR2 YDEGEE. The CDR3 has 14 amino acids. Trimming removed 5 bases at V and 7 bases at J, with 16 bases between. The CDR3 reads CASSKKATEQPQHF. In DNA, the CDR3 is TGTGCCAGCAGTAAAAAGGCCACTGAACAGCCCCAGCATTTT.

The chain carries TRBV5-6 and TRBJ2-4; D not certain. The CDR3 sequence is 15 residues long. Germline V lookup: CDR1 SGHDT, CDR2 YYEEEE. V gave up 2 bases and J gave up 0 bases, with 9 bases separating them. CDR3 loop: CASSLRRQAKNIQYF. The CDR3 DNA is TGTGCCAGCAGCTTAAGACGCCAAGCCAAAAACATTCAGTACTTC. The full variable domain, with the rest looked up from reference TRBV5-6 and TRBJ2-4, is DAGVTQSPTHLIKTRGQQVTLRCSPKSGHDTVSWYQQALGQGPQFIFQYYEEEERQRGNFPDRFSGHQFPNYSSELNVNALLLGDSALYLCASSLRRQAKNIQYFGAGTRLSVL.

Points on this clone: Germline is not matched at one junction end, which may reflect a read error. The J gene is TRBJ1-1, the V gene TRBV6-5; D gene uncertain. From germline, CDR1 is MNHEY and CDR2 SVGAGI. The CDR3 sequence is 15 residues long. The CDR3 is CASSYSLEVNTEAFF. The DNA for the CDR3 is TGTGCCAGCAGTTACTCTCTAGAAGTGAATACTGAAGCTTTCTTT.

The chain carries TRBV30 and TRBJ2-7; TRBD2 matches 8 bases. This CDR3 has 15 residues. CDR1 GTSNPN and CDR2 SVGIG come from the germline V gene (reference sequence). V was clipped by 1 base and J by 4 bases; unmatched bases: 9. CDR3 region: CAWSAVAGPLYEQYF. The CDR3 region has the DNA TGTGCCTGGAGTGCGGTAGCGGGACCACTATACGAGCAGTACTTC. The entire variable domain, with the rest obtained from reference TRBV30 and TRBJ2-7, is as follows: SQTIHQWPATLVQPVGSPLSLECTVEGTSNPNLYWYRQAAGRGLQLLFYSVGIGQISSEVPQNLSASRPQDRQFILSSKKLLLSDSGFYLCAWSAVAGPLYEQYFGPGTRLTVT.

V and J are TRBV12-3 or TRBV12-4 and TRBJ1-1; D ambiguous. The CDR3 length is 13 residues. Trimming cost V 3 bases and J 2 bases, with 7 bases left between them. In DNA form, the CDR3 reads TGTGCCAGCAGTTTTAACACAAACACTGAAGCTTTCTTT. Protein product: CASSFNTNTEAFF.